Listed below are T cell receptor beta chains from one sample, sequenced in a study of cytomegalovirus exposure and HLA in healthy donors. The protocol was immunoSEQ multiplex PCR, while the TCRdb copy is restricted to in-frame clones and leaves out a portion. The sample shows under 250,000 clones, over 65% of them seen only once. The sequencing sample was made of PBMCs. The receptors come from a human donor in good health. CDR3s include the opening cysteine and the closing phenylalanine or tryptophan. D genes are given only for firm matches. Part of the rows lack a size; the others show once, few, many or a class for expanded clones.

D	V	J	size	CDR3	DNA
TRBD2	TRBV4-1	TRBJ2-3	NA	CASSQVVGGSGTDTQYF	TGCGCCAGCAGCCAAGTAGTCGGCGGGAGTGGGACAGATACGCAGTATTTT
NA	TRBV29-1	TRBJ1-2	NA	CSVVFTGSYTF	TGCAGCGTTGTGTTTACGGGAAGCTACACCTTC
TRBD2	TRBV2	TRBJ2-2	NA	CASRLAGVSGGELFF	TGTGCCAGCAGGCTAGCGGGAGTGTCGGGCGGGGAGCTGTTTTTT
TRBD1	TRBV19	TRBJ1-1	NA	CASTLPRHRGWGTEAFF	TGTGCCAGTACCCTCCCCAGACACAGGGGATGGGGCACTGAAGCTTTCTTT
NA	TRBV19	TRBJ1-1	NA	CASSTLTRNAEAFF	TGTGCCAGTAGTACCCTGACACGGAACGCTGAAGCTTTCTTT
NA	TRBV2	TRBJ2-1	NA	CASSLRAGTYNEQFF	TGTGCCAGCAGTCTGAGGGCGGGAACTTACAATGAGCAGTTCTTC
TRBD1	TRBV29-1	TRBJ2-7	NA	CSVRQGHTYEQYF	TGCAGCGTCAGACAGGGCCACACCTACGAGCAGTACTTC
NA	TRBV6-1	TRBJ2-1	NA	CASSPDVSRTPKFF	TGTGCCAGCAGTCCTGATGTTAGTCGCACGCCTAAGTTCTTC
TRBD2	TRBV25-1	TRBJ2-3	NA	CASSGTSGSTDTQYF	TGTGCCAGCAGTGGGACTAGCGGGAGTACAGATACGCAGTATTTT
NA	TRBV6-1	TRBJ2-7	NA	CATEEISYEQYF	TGTGCCACCGAGGAGATTTCCTACGAGCAGTACTTC
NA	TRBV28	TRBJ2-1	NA	CASSFATVDNEQFF	TGTGCCAGCAGTTTCGCGACAGTCGACAATGAGCAGTTCTTC
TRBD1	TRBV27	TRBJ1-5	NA	CASSPWDRAGNQPQHF	TGTGCCAGCAGCCCCTGGGACAGGGCTGGCAATCAGCCCCAGCATTTT
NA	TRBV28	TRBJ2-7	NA	CASSPGGRGAGTRTDEQYF	TGTGCCAGCAGCCCAGGCGGCAGGGGGGCTGGTACTCGCACCGACGAGCAGTACTTC
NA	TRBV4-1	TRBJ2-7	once	CASSQSYGSPYEQYF	TGCGCCAGCAGCCAAAGCTACGGGAGCCCCTACGAGCAGTACTTC
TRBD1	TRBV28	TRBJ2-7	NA	CASSLGQGNSYEQYF	TGTGCCAGCAGTTTAGGACAGGGGAACTCCTACGAGCAGTACTTC
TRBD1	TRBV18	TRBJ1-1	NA	CASSRQGVEAFF	TGTGCCAGCTCGAGACAGGGAGTGGAAGCTTTCTTT
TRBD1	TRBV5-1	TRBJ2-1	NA	CASSLALGQGKIEFF	TGCGCCAGCAGCTTGGCCCTGGGACAGGGTAAAATCGAGTTCTTC
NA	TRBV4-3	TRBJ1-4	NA	CASSQDGRGLNEKLFF	TGCGCCAGCAGCCAAGATGGGCGGGGTCTAAATGAAAAACTGTTTTTT
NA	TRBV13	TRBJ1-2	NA	CASSFQTDYGYTF	TGTGCCAGCAGCTTCCAGACAGACTATGGCTACACCTTC
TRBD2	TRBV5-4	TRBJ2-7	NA	CASSPSGGSSYEQYF	TGTGCCAGCAGCCCGTCCGGGGGGAGCTCCTACGAGCAGTACTTC
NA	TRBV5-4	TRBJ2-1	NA	CASSLMTGTKYNEQFF	TGTGCCAGCAGCTTAATGACCGGGACAAAGTACAATGAGCAGTTCTTC
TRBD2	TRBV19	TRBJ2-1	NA	CASSAGTSGYYNEQFF	TGTGCCAGTAGTGCCGGGACTAGCGGCTACTACAATGAGCAGTTCTTC
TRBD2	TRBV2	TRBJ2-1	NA	CASSAGGTYNEQFF	TGTGCCAGCAGTGCGGGAGGGACTTACAATGAGCAGTTCTTC
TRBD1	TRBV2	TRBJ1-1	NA	CASSGQGAETEAFF	TGTGCCAGCAGCGGACAGGGGGCGGAGACTGAAGCTTTCTTT
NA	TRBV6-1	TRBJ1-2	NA	CASSEYRRTNYGYTF	TGTGCCAGCAGTGAATATCGGAGGACTAACTATGGCTACACCTTC
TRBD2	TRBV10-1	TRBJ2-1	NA	CASSSLAGYNEQFF	TGCGCCAGCAGTTCCCTAGCGGGGTACAATGAGCAGTTCTTC
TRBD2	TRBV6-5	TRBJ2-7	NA	CASTQTSGTYEQYF	TGTGCCAGCACACAGACTAGCGGAACCTACGAGCAGTACTTC
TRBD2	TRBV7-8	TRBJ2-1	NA	CASSFAGVEQFF	TGTGCCAGCAGCTTTGCGGGAGTTGAGCAGTTCTTC
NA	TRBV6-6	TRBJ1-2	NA	CASSYTTGLWGYTF	TGTGCCAGCAGTTACACTACAGGGCTGTGGGGCTACACCTTC
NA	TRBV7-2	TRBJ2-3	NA	CASRAGSGTDTQYF	TGTGCCAGCAGGGCGGGTTCAGGCACAGATACGCAGTATTTT
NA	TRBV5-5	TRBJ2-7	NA	CASSFGQFLVEQYF	TGTGCCAGCAGCTTCGGACAGTTTTTGGTCGAGCAGTACTTC
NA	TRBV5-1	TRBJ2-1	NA	CASRASGGTPYNEQFF	TGCGCCAGCAGGGCTTCGGGCGGGACCCCCTACAATGAGCAGTTCTTC
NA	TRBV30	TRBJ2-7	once	CAWSVPYGVTRLEQYF	TGTGCCTGGAGTGTACCGTACGGGGTGACACGTTTGGAGCAGTACTTC
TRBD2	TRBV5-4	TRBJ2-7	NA	CASSFGLAGNYEQYF	TGTGCCAGCAGCTTTGGACTAGCGGGGAACTACGAGCAGTACTTC
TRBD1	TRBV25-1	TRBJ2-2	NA	CASSEYFPGQGSTGELFF	TGTGCCAGCAGTGAATATTTCCCGGGACAGGGTTCCACCGGGGAGCTGTTTTTT
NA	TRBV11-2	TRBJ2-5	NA	CASSLGGHPRETQYF	TGTGCCAGCAGCTTAGGCGGACACCCCAGGGAGACCCAGTACTTC
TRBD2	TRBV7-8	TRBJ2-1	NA	CASSGLARGPYNEQFF	TGTGCCAGCAGCGGACTAGCTAGGGGCCCCTACAATGAGCAGTTCTTC
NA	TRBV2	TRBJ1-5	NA	CASSPRSPGPQHF	TGTGCCAGCAGTCCGAGAAGTCCGGGACCCCAGCATTTT
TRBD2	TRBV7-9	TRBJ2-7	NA	CASRAPGGLAGVSEQYF	TGTGCCAGCAGGGCACCGGGGGGACTAGCGGGAGTGAGCGAGCAGTACTTC
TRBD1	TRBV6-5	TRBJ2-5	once	CASSYSQGQETQYF	TGTGCCAGCAGTTACTCACAGGGGCAAGAGACCCAGTACTTC
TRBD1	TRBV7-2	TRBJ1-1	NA	CASSSERTGNTEAFF	TGTGCCAGCAGCTCCGAGAGGACAGGGAACACTGAAGCTTTCTTT
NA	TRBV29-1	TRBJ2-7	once	CSVEDKGGNSYEQYF	TGCAGCGTTGAAGATAAGGGCGGGAACTCCTACGAGCAGTACTTC
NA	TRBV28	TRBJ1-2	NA	CASSSAGRDYGYTF	TGTGCCAGCAGTTCGGCAGGGAGGGACTACGGCTACACCTTC
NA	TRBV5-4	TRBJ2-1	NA	CASSLADYEQFF	TGTGCCAGCAGCTTGGCGGACTATGAGCAGTTCTTC
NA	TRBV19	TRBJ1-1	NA	CASNRARGNTEAFF	TGTGCCAGTAACAGGGCACGGGGAAACACTGAAGCTTTCTTT
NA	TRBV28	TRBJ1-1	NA	CASSTSPTAQAFF	TGTGCCAGCAGCACAAGTCCCACAGCCCAAGCTTTCTTT
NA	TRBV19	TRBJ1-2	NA	CASSTRFLTLGYGYTF	TGTGCCAGTAGTACCCGCTTTTTGACTCTTGGCTATGGCTACACCTTC
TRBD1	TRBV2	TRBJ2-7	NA	CASSDRDRGGEQYF	TGTGCCAGCAGTGATCGGGACAGGGGCGGGGAGCAGTACTTC
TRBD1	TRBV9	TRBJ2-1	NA	CASSAFDRGWQFF	TGTGCCAGCAGCGCTTTTGACAGGGGGTGGCAGTTCTTC
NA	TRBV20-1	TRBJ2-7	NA	CSASRDEQYF	TGCAGTGCTAGCAGGGACGAGCAGTACTTC
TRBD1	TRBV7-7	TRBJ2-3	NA	CASSRRDSSTDTQYF	TGTGCTAGCAGTCGCCGGGACAGTAGCACAGATACGCAGTATTTT
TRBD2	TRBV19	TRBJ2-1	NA	CASTWTSGPYNEQLF	TGTGCCAGTACATGGACTAGCGGACCCTACAATGAGCAGCTCTTC
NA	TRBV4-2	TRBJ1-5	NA	CASSPRLQGLGGYQPQHF	TGTGCCAGCAGCCCCCGCCTACAGGGCTTGGGCGGCTATCAGCCCCAGCATTTT
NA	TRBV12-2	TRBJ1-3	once	CAPDWLGGQILSGNTIYF	TGTGCGCCAGACTGGCTGGGGGGACAGATACTTTCTGGAAACACCATATATTTT